The T cell receptor (beta chain) under discussion was sequenced for a study of cytomegalovirus exposure and HLA in healthy donors. V was clipped by 0 bases and J by 5 bases; unmatched bases: 5. CDR1 is SGDLS, CDR2 YYNGEE, per germline. The CDR3 runs to 17 residues. A word on this clone: Its antigen is as yet unknown.

Study observations and caveats: The investigators catalogued 150 to 200 TCR beta chains as cytomegalovirus-associated. The records held CMV serostatus as the only immune exposure information.

The study ran its PCR with 60 Vbeta and 13 Jbeta primers. Data came from immunoSEQ multiplex PCR; TCRdb stores just in-frame clones and leaves some out. The table includes roughly 90,000 clones, over 80% detected once. The sequence was collected from a man between 18 and 35 years old in good health and CMV-seronegative. This chain uses TRBV9 with TRBJ2-1; 13 positions match TRBD2. Sequencing used PBMCs. In DNA, the CDR3 is TGTGCCAGCAGCGTAGTTCCCGGGACTAGCGGGAACAATGAGCAGTTCTTC. Translation: CASSVVPGTSGNNEQFF.